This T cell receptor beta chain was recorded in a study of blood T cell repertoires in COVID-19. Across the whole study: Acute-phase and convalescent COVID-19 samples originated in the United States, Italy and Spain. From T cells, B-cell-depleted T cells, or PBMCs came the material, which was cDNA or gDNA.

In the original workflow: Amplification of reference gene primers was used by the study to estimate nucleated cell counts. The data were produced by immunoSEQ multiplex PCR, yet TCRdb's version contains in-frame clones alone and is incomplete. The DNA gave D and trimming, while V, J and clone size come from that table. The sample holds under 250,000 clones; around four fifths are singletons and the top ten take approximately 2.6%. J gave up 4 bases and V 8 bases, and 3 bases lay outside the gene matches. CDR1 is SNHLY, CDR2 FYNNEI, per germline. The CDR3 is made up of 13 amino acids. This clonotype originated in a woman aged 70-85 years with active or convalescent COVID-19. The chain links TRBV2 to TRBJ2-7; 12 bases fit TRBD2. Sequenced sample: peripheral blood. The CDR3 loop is CASETSGSYEQYF. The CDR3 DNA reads TGTGCCAGCGAGACTAGCGGGAGTTACGAGCAGTACTTC.